The 12 T cell receptor beta chains listed next were all sequenced from one sample in a study of Graves' ophthalmopathy and Graves' hyperthyroidism. From RNA, the CDR3 regions of TCR beta chains were amplified and sequenced. An initial RT-PCR round employing HTBI primers preceded a second-round multiplex PCR. TCRdb reprocessed the multiplex PCR reads with MiXCR, giving one entry per CDR3 protein. This table holds approximately 210,000 distinct CDR3 sequences, around a fifth found once. The sequencing input was peripheral blood. These TCRs come from a woman in her fifties or sixties with Graves' ophthalmopathy.

This clonotype was counted at least ten times. The genes are TRBV7-8 and TRBJ2-2; TRBD1 matches at 12 bases. This CDR3 is 18 amino acids long. Germline V gives CDR1 SGHVS, CDR2 FQNEAQ. Trimming removed 11 bases from V and 1 base from J; junction bases left unmatched: 14. This CDR3 is CACRMGTGGAWNTGELFF. CDR3 coding DNA: TGTGCCTGTAGAATGGGGACAGGGGGCGCTTGGAACACCGGGGAGCTGTTTTTT.

To note about this clonotype: The junction and the germline gene differ at one end; a read error may be behind it. The rearrangement links TRBV29-1 to TRBJ1-2; D unclear. The CDR3 runs to 12 residues. Germline CDR1 and CDR2: SQVTM and ANQGSEA. CDR3 in DNA: TGCAGCGTCGCACGGACCAACTATGGCTACAACTTC. Translation: CSVARTNYGYNF. Together with reference TRBV29-1 and TRBJ1-2, the CDR3 gives the full variable domain: SAVISQKPSRDICQRGTSLTIQCQVDSQVTMMFWYRQQPGQSLTLIATANQGSEATYESGFVIDKFPISRPNLTFSTLTVSNMSPEDSSIYLCSVARTNYGYNFGSGTRLTVV.

This clonotype was found many times. The chain recombines TRBV5-1 with TRBJ1-6; D might be TRBD1 (5 bases). Germline V gene sequence: CDR1 SGHRS, CDR2 YFSETQ. The CDR3 covers 14 residues. The V end lost 0 bases, the J end lost 8 bases, and 9 bases lay between the germline ends. This chain's CDR3 is CASSLERGDSPLHF. The CDR3 DNA sequence: TGCGCCAGCAGCTTGGAGAGGGGAGATTCACCCCTCCACTTT.

This clonotype was found many times. The chain is built from TRBV2 and TRBJ1-1; D gene ambiguous. Deletions cut 5 bases from V and 11 bases from J, with 9 bases between. Germline V lookup: CDR1 SNHLY, CDR2 FYNNEI. The CDR3 consists of 10 residues. The CDR3 is CASSLGRAFF. The CDR3, as DNA: TGTGCCAGCAGTTTGGGGAGGGCTTTCTTT.

This clonotype has ten or more counts. Its ends do not fully match the called genes, so a read error is possible. V gene TRBV30 combines with J gene TRBJ1-2; weak D call: TRBD1 (5 bases). The V gene's germline CDR1 is GTSNPN and CDR2 SVGIG (reference sequence). This CDR3 region has 13 residues. The chain's CDR3 is CAGRESGRDGYTF. CDR3 nucleotide sequence: TGTGCCGGGAGGGAGTCAGGGCGAGATGGCTACACCTTC.

The rearrangement uses TRBV9 and TRBJ1-3, with no clear D. The CDR3 length is 15 residues. V gave up 2 bases and J gave up 0 bases, with 9 bases separating them. The germline V gene encodes CDR1 SGDLS and CDR2 YYNGEE. The CDR3 loop reads CASSVRGFSGNTIYF. The CDR3 coding sequence is TGTGCCAGCAGCGTCAGAGGTTTCTCTGGAAACACCATATATTTT.

This clonotype was seen ten or more times. One base away lies a much larger clone, so this may be a sequencing read error. The chain employs TRBV6-1 and TRBJ1-1; the match to TRBD1 covers 8 bases. The V gene end was trimmed by 7 bases and the J gene end by 4 bases; junction bases not matched to a gene: 5. CDR3 length equals 13 residues. Germline CDR1 is MNHNS and CDR2 is SASEGT. In DNA, the CDR3 is TGTGCCAGCAACCGGACAGGGCCCACTGAAGCTTTCTTT. This encodes CASNRTGPTEAFF.

This rearrangement joins TRBV30 to TRBJ2-5; D tentatively fits TRBD1 or TRBD2 (5 bases each). V shed 4 bases and J shed 9 bases, with 15 bases lying between them. This CDR3 is 12 amino acids long. Germline V gene lookup returns CDR1 GTSNPN and CDR2 SVGIG (reference sequence). CDR3 region: CAWKPGTKAQYF. CDR3 in DNA: TGTGCCTGGAAACCCGGGACCAAGGCCCAGTACTTC.

The J gene is TRBJ2-7, the V gene TRBV19, with 9 bases identical to TRBD1. Trimming at V came to 5 bases and at J to 3 bases, leaving 5 bases not matched to a gene. The CDR3 contains 14 residues. Germline CDR1 reads LNHDA; CDR2 reads SQIVND (reference sequence). DNA for the CDR3: TGTGCCAGTAGTTGGACAGGGGTCTTCTACGAGCAGTACTTC. Amino acid sequence: CASSWTGVFYEQYF.

Ten or more counts support this clonotype. The gene calls are TRBV28 and TRBJ2-5, with 10 bases lining up with TRBD1. Per germline, CDR1 MDHEN and CDR2 SYDVKM. Germline trimming cut 5 bases from V and 0 bases from J; bases unmatched to any gene: 3. The CDR3 consists of 15 residues. CDR3 amino acids: CASSRDRGYQETQYF. The CDR3 DNA reads as TGTGCCAGCAGTCGGGACAGGGGATACCAAGAGACCCAGTACTTC. Complete variable domain (other parts from reference TRBV28 and TRBJ2-5): DVKVTQSSRYLVKRTGEKVFLECVQDMDHENMFWYRQDPGLGLRLIYFSYDVKMKEKGDIPEGYSVSREKKERFSLILESASTNQTSMYLCASSRDRGYQETQYFGPGTRLLVL.

Ten or more counts support this clonotype. The chain carries TRBV19 and TRBJ1-3; the D gene is possibly TRBD1 (5 bases). Trimming took 3 bases from V and 0 from J, leaving 9 bases between them. The CDR3 totals 15 residues. Germline V gives CDR1 LNHDA, CDR2 SQIVND (reference sequence). The chain's CDR3 is CASSITRDSGNTIYF. CDR3 nucleotide sequence: TGTGCCAGTAGTATTACCAGGGACTCTGGAAACACCATATATTTT.

The chain couples TRBV6-2 or TRBV6-3 to TRBJ1-1, with 9 nucleotides matching TRBD1. The junction had 6 bases not matched to a gene; V was cut back by 8 bases and J by 5 bases. CDR3 size: 13 residues. The germline V gene encodes CDR1 MNHEY and CDR2 SVGEGT. DNA for the CDR3: TGTGCCAGCTCCGACAGGGGGATGACTGAAGCTTTCTTT. Its protein is CASSDRGMTEAFF.